This TCR beta chain was documented in a study of blood T cell repertoires in COVID-19. Background on the study: Researchers got acute and convalescent COVID-19 samples from the United States, Italy and Spain. PBMCs, B-cell-depleted T cells, or T cells provided the cDNA or gDNA that made up the material.

How the authors handled the data: Estimation of nucleated cell counts relied on the amplification of reference gene primers. TCRdb's copy holds only in-frame clones and misses some; the assay was immunoSEQ multiplex PCR. Clone size and the V and J calls come from that table; the DNA yielded D and trimming. This table holds 250,000 or so clones, 80% to 90% found once. CDR1 is MNHEY and CDR2 is SVGAGI in the germline V gene. V lost 7 bases, J lost 3 bases, and 8 bases stayed unmatched. This CDR3 has 15 residues. The study recruited exposed participants who had met a COVID-19 case within 2 weeks before entry.

The origin of this receptor is a woman between 40 and 50 years old who had been exposed to COVID-19. Sequenced: PBMCs or T cells enriched from blood (not recorded which). V usage is TRBV6-5 and J usage is TRBJ1-3; 8 bases agree with TRBD1. The CDR3 region has the DNA TGTGCCAGCATCCCGGGGACAGGAAATGGAAACACCATATATTTT. Its protein is CASIPGTGNGNTIYF.